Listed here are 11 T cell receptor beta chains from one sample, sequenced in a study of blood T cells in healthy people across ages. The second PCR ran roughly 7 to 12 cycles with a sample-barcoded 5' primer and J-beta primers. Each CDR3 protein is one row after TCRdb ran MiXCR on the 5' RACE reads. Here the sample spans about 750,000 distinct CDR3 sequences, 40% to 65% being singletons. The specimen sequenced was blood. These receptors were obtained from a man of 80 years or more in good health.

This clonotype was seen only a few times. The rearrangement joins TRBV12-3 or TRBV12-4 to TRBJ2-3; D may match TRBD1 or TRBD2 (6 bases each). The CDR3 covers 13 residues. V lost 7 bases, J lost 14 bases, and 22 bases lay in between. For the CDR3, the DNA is TGTGCCAGCACCCAGCTTGGGGGGCGATACGCGTATTTT. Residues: CASTQLGGRYAYF.

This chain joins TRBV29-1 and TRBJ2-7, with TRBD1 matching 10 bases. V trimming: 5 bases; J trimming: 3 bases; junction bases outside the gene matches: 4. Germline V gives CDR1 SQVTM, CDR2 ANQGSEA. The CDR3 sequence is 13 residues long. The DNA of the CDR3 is TGCAGCGTTAGCCGGGACAGGGGCTACGAGCAGTACTTC. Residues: CSVSRDRGYEQYF.

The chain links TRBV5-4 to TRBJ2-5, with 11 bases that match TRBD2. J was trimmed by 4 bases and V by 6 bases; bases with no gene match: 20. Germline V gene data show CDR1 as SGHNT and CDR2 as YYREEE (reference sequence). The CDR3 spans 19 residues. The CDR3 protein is CASILPRLAGTSRGETQYF. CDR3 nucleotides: TGTGCCAGCATCCTCCCCCGACTAGCGGGAACAAGTCGGGGAGAGACCCAGTACTTC.

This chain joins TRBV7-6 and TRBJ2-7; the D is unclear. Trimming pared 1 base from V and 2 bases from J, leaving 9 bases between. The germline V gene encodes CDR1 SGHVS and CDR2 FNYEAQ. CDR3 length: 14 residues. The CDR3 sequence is CASSLGNSAYEQYF. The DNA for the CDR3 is TGTGCCAGCAGCTTAGGCAATAGTGCCTACGAGCAGTACTTC.

The CDR3 DNA reads TGCAGTGCTAGAGATGAGGGGGCGCAGTTCTTC. Encoded protein: CSARDEGAQFF. This chain connects TRBV20-1 to TRBJ2-1; TRBD1 matches at 7 bases. This CDR3 has 11 residues. Germline assignment: CDR1 DFQATT and CDR2 SNEGSKA (reference sequence). Trimming removed 0 bases from V and 12 bases from J; junction bases left unmatched: 2.

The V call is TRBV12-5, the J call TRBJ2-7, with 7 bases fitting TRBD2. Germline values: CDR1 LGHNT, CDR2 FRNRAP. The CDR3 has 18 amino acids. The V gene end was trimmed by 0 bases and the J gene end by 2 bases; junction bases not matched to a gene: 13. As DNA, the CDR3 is TGTGCTAGTGGTTTGGTAAGCCTAGCGGAGGGGACTACCTACGAGCAGTACTTC. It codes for CASGLVSLAEGTTYEQYF. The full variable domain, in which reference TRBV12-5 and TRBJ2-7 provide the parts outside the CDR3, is DARVTQTPRHKVTEMGQEVTMRCQPILGHNTVFWYRQTMMQGLELLAYFRNRAPLDDSGMPKDRFSAEMPDATLATLKIQPSEPRDSAVYFCASGLVSLAEGTTYEQYFGPGTRLTVT.

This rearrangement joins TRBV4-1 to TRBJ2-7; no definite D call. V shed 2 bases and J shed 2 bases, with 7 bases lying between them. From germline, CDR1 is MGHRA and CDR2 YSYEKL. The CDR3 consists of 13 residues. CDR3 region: CASSQREAYEQYF. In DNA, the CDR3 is TGCGCCAGCAGCCAAAGAGAGGCCTACGAGCAGTACTTC.

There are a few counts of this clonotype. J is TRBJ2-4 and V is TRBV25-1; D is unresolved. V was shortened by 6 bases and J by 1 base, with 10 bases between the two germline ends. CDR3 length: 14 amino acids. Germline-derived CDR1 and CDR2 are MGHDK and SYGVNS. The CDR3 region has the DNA TGTGCCAGCAGGACCCGGACGGCCAAAAACATTCAGTACTTC. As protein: CASRTRTAKNIQYF.

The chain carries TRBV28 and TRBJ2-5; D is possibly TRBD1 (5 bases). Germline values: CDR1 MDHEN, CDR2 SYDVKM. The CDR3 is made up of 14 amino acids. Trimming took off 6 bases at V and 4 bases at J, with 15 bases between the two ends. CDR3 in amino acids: CASRPTARGETQYF. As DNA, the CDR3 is TGTGCCAGCAGGCCGACAGCGAGAGGAGAGACCCAGTACTTC.

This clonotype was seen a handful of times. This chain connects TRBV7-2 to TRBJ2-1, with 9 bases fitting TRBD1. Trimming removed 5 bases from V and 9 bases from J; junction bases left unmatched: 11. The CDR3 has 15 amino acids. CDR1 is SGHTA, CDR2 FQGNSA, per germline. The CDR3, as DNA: TGTGCCAGCAGCACCGAAGGGACAGGGAGGGGTGAGCAGTTCTTC. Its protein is CASSTEGTGRGEQFF.

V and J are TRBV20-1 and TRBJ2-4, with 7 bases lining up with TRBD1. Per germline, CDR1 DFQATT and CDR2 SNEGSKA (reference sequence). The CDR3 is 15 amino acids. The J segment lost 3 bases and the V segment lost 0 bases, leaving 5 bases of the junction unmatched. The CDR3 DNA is TGCAGTGCTAGAGATCCGCAGGGGGTCAAAAACATTCAGTACTTC. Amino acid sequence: CSARDPQGVKNIQYF.